These T cell receptor beta chains were read from a single sample in a study of blood T cell repertoires in COVID-19. Generated by immunoSEQ multiplex PCR, the TCRdb table keeps only in-frame clones and is missing some. The table records under 300,000 clones, around 82% of them present only once. Sequences were obtained from peripheral blood. These receptor sequences come from a woman aged 80 or older with active or convalescent COVID-19. Both conserved end residues are part of each CDR3. The D gene is left open where the match is weak. Rows may omit the clone size; those that give it use once, few, many or a size class.

J gene | V gene | D gene | clone size | CDR3 length | CDR3 DNA | CDR3 protein
TRBJ2-3 | TRBV10-1 | . | . | 14 | TGCGCCAGTTCCCAATTCAGCGTTTCAGATACGCAGTATTTT | CASSQFSVSDTQYF
TRBJ1-5 | TRBV27 | . | few | 13 | TGTGCCAGCAGTTTAAGCCCGTCTCGACCCCAGCATTTT | CASSLSPSRPQHF
TRBJ2-7 | TRBV7-9 | TRBD1 | . | 14 | TGTGCCAGCAGCTACGGACAGGGGTGGGACGGGCAGTACTTC | CASSYGQGWDGQYF
TRBJ1-4 | TRBV5-4 | . | . | 15 | TGTGCCAGCAGCTATGGAGGCTCAGGGGATGAAAAACTGTTTTTT | CASSYGGSGDEKLFF
TRBJ2-7 | TRBV3-1/TRBV3-2 | . | . | 15 | TGTGCCAGCAGCTGGAATAGCGGAGGATCCTACGAGCAGTACTTC | CASSWNSGGSYEQYF
TRBJ2-6 | TRBV6-6 | TRBD1 | . | 18 | TGTGCCAGCACTCGGACAGGGGGCGAGAGGGCTGGGGCCAACGTCCTGACTTTC | CASTRTGGERAGANVLTF
TRBJ2-3 | TRBV7-9 | TRBD2 | . | 17 | TGTGCCAGCAGCTTAGCGACGAGCGGGGAGAGCACAGATACGCAGTATTTT | CASSLATSGESTDTQYF
TRBJ2-4 | TRBV11-1 | . | . | 14 | TGTGCCAGCAGCTCACAGCGTTGGCGGGACATTCAGTACTTC | CASSSQRWRDIQYF
TRBJ2-2 | TRBV27 | . | . | 13 | TGTGCCAGCAGTTTTGGAAGGGGAGGGGAGCTGTTTTTT | CASSFGRGGELFF
TRBJ2-5 | TRBV10-3 | TRBD2 | . | 13 | TGTGCCATCAGTGAACTAGCGAGGGAGACCCAGTACTTC | CAISELARETQYF
TRBJ2-5 | TRBV19 | . | few | 13 | TGTGCCAGTAGTATAGGGGCCTCAGGGACCCAGTACTTC | CASSIGASGTQYF
TRBJ1-1 | TRBV2 | TRBD1 | . | 14 | TGTGCCAGCAGCAATACTTGGGGACAGATAGAAGCTTTCTTT | CASSNTWGQIEAFF
TRBJ1-5 | TRBV16 | TRBD1 | . | 16 | TGTGCCAGCAGCCGTCTCGGGAGGACAGGGGATCAGCCCCAGCATTTT | CASSRLGRTGDQPQHF
TRBJ2-7 | TRBV29-1 | TRBD1 | . | 15 | TGCAGCGTTGAAGGTCAGGGGGCTCTAGGCTACGAGCAGTACTTC | CSVEGQGALGYEQYF
TRBJ1-2 | TRBV3-1/TRBV3-2 | . | . | 15 | TGTGCCAGCAGCCAAGATAGCGGGGCATACTATGGCTACACCTTC | CASSQDSGAYYGYTF